This T cell receptor (beta chain) was captured by sequencing in a study of blood T cell repertoires in COVID-19. Across the whole study: There were acute and convalescent COVID-19 samples, and they came from the United States, Italy and Spain.

V shed 2 bases and J shed 4 bases, with 17 bases lying between them. The germline gives CDR1 MNHEY, CDR2 SVGEGT. This CDR3 is 16 amino acids long. TCRdb's table, derived via immunoSEQ multiplex PCR, lists solely in-frame clones and lacks some. The sample has some 15,000 clones; less than 80% are singletons. The chain couples TRBV6-2 or TRBV6-3 to TRBJ1-1; a weak D match, TRBD1 (6 bases). The sequenced material came from peripheral blood. The source of this sequence is a man between 70 and 80 years old with active or convalescent COVID-19. This chain's CDR3 is CASSYVWGGGGTEAFF. In DNA, the CDR3 is TGTGCCAGCAGTTACGTTTGGGGGGGCGGCGGCACTGAAGCTTTCTTT.